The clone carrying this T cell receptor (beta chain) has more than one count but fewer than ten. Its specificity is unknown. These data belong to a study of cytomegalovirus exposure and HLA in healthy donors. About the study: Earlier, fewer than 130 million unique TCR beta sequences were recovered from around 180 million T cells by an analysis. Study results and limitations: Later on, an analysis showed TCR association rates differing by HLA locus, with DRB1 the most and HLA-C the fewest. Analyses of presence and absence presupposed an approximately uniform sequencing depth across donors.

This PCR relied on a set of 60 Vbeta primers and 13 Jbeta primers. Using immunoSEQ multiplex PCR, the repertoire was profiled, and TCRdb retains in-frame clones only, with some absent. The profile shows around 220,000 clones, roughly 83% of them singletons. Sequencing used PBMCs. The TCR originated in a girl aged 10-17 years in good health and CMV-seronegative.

This chain's CDR3 is CASSYAPVNEKLFF. CDR3 in DNA: TGTGCCAGCAGTTACGCTCCAGTTAATGAAAAACTGTTTTTT. The rearrangement uses TRBV6-6 and TRBJ1-4; no clear D gene. Deletions cut 2 bases from V and 4 bases from J, with 8 bases between. The CDR3 extends over 14 amino acids. Germline V CDR1 and CDR2: MNHNY, SVGAGI (reference sequence).